This T cell receptor (beta chain) was captured by sequencing in a study of T cell responses to AZD1222 COVID-19 vaccine (dated by TCRdb to the early 2020s). About the study as a whole: Because spike-specific TCR depth and breadth did not differ between the two schedules, AZD1222 recipients who got a second dose at roughly 4 weeks were pooled with those who got a second dose at roughly 12 weeks. TCR sequencing covered over 230 trial participants: 207 given two doses of AZD1222 and about 26 given two doses of MenACWY control vaccine. Trial participants were enrolled by age into 18-55, 56-69 and 70-plus year subgroups, with about 150, 28 and 57 TCR-sequenced participants respectively. Findings and caveats that apply to the study as a whole: A significant rise in spike-specific TCR breadth and depth was observed after two AZD1222 doses relative to day 0 and relative to MenACWY recipients. In the small 56-69-year group, the increase in depth fell short of significance, most likely because of low power. Conclusions about previously exposed vaccinees are limited, since just five or six AZD1222 recipients were seropositive for SARS-CoV-2 at baseline. Most participants were white British and females outnumbered males, and the authors suggested that clonal diversity may have been underestimated. Epitopes outside the regions mutated in the B.1.351 and B.1.1.7 variants were reportedly recognized by nearly half of the unique spike-specific TCRs. Because no samples from the day 14 peak response were available, repertoires could be characterized only after the peak T cell response. CD4 TCRs associated with the vaccine covered the entire spike protein, and the dominant responses were in regions 160-218 and 743-854.

The CDR3 regions of human TCRbeta chains were analyzed by immunosequencing. In the source study's methods: TCRs in the repertoires were compared against a reference library of SARS-CoV-2-specific TCRs that had been generated with the MIRA antigen-specificity platform. Breadth meant the fraction of unique TCRs that were SARS-CoV-2-associated, whereas depth meant the fraction of total T cells that were SARS-CoV-2-associated. Each spike-specific TCR was assigned to its reactive spike region and to a CD4 or CD8 class using the MIRA data. Log10-transformed breadth and depth values were compared by one-way ANOVA with Sidak's multiple comparisons tests. TCRdb provides this immuneACCESS table in a form limited to in-frame rearrangements. Some clones are lacking; in checked studies, under half of them reflect an unresolved V gene, and why the rest are absent is not known. The V and J calls and the clone size are those of that table, but D and trimming were determined from the DNA. The sample has more than 80,000 clones on record, under 90% of them singletons. The ten largest account for 10% of the sample.

Regarding this clone: Its specific antigen is unknown. No clone much larger than this one lies a single base away; base qualities are absent.

V loses 0 bases, J loses 2 bases, and the germline ends lie 14 bases apart. Inclusive of the bounding cysteine and phenylalanine, the CDR3 is 17 residues long. Only the CDR3 part of the read is kept: 51 bases, read in frame from the first base. CDR1 and CDR2, looked up from the germline V gene, are MGHRA and YSYEKL. This specimen's time point label, per the study, means: baseline before first vaccination. Samples from vaccinated people were obtained from the UK trials COV001 and COV002, which included a single-blind randomized controlled phase 2/3 trial of AZD1222 (ChAdOx1 nCoV-19) in healthy adults. For TCRbeta chain sequencing, PBMC samples were collected from trial participants at day 0 and at day 28 after the second dose.

Sequenced here: peripheral blood, sampled on day 0 of AZD1222 vaccination. The chain is made from TRBV4-1 and TRBJ1-5; a tentative D call is TRBD1 (5 bases match). The receptor comes from an adult in good health. The CDR3 corresponds to CASSQEIRGAGNQPQHF. The DNA sequence follows: TGCGCCAGCAGCCAAGAGATAAGGGGCGCAGGCAATCAGCCCCAGCATTTT.